Below, 22 T cell receptor beta chains from the same sample are listed, as sequenced in a study of blood T cell repertoires in COVID-19. TCRdb's copy holds only in-frame clones and misses some; the assay was immunoSEQ multiplex PCR. The profile covers 30,000 to 40,000 clones, with 82% appearing a single time and under 50% taken by the ten largest. Material: peripheral blood. These receptors all come from a man older than 75 with active or convalescent COVID-19.

The V and J genes are TRBV5-6 and TRBJ1-1; no clear D. CDR1 and CDR2 (germline): SGHDT, YYEEEE. This CDR3 spans 16 amino acids. V lost 4 bases and J lost 1, with 17 bases in between. CDR3 sequence reads: CASSTERPFPNTEAFF. CDR3 coding DNA: TGTGCCAGCAGCACGGAGAGACCGTTCCCGAACACTGAAGCTTTCTTT.

This clone was counted only a few times. The rearrangement links TRBV14 to TRBJ1-1; no clear D gene. Germline V gives CDR1 SGHDN, CDR2 FVKESK. The V end was cut by 0 bases, the J end by 5 bases, with 10 bases between. This CDR3 is built from 14 residues. The CDR3 coding sequence is TGTGCCAGCAGCCAAGAACGACCCGGGACTGAAGCTTTCTTT. Its translation: CASSQERPGTEAFF.

Here the CDR3 reads CASSPRGVDEQFF. DNA for the CDR3: TGTGCCAGTAGTCCTCGGGGGGTGGATGAGCAGTTCTTC. The rearrangement uses TRBV19 and TRBJ2-1, with TRBD2 matching 7 bases. Trimming cost V 5 bases and J 8 bases; bases outside gene matches: 6. The CDR3 loop spans 13 amino acids. Germline V gene lookup returns CDR1 LNHDA and CDR2 SQIVND (reference sequence).

This clone occurred once. The rearrangement links TRBV3-1 (or the pseudogene TRBV3-2) to TRBJ2-7, with TRBD2 identical over 9 bases. CDR1 and CDR2 (germline): LGHDT, YNNKEL (reference sequence). V was clipped by 4 bases and J by 1 base; unmatched bases: 5. The CDR3 covers 15 residues. CDR3 coding DNA: TGTGCCAGCAGCCTCAGACTAGCGGCGTCCTACGAGCAGTACTTC. It yields the protein CASSLRLAASYEQYF.

V and J are TRBV7-3 and TRBJ2-2; TRBD2 might be the D (6 bases). The germline V gene encodes CDR1 SGHTA and CDR2 FQGTGA. The CDR3 runs 13 residues. V lost 8 bases, J lost 0 bases, and 7 bases lay in between. The CDR3 sequence is CASGTSNTGELFF. CDR3 DNA: TGTGCCAGCGGGACTTCGAACACCGGGGAGCTGTTTTTT. The complete variable domain, with remaining parts taken from reference TRBV7-3 and TRBJ2-2, reads GAGVSQTPSNKVTEKGKYVELRCDPISGHTALYWYRQSLGQGPEFLIYFQGTGAADDSGLPNDRFFAVRPEGSVSTLKIQRTERGDSAVYLCASGTSNTGELFFGEGSRLTVL.

The V gene is TRBV12-3 or TRBV12-4, the J gene TRBJ2-5, with D possibly being TRBD1 (6 bases). The CDR3 sequence is 13 residues long. The V end was cut by 8 bases, the J end by 5 bases, with 15 bases between. The CDR3, as DNA: TGTGCCAGCCGAGAAGGGCAGGGGGAGACCCAGTACTTC. This translates into CASREGQGETQYF.

CDR3 DNA sequence: TGTGCCAGCAGCTTAGATGGGAAGACAGCTTCTCCAACTAATGAAAAACTGTTTTTT. It specifies CASSLDGKTASPTNEKLFF. The chain joins TRBV11-3 to TRBJ1-4; D might be TRBD1 (5 bases). Trimming cost V 0 bases and J 0 bases, with 17 bases left between them. The V gene's germline CDR1 is SGHNT and CDR2 YENEEA. The CDR3 is made up of 19 amino acids.

V is TRBV5-4 and J is TRBJ2-3; maybe TRBD1 (6 bases). V shed 4 bases and J shed 3 bases, with 12 bases lying between them. In germline, CDR1 is SGHNT, CDR2 YYREEE (reference sequence). The CDR3 is 14 amino acids. The CDR3 sequence is CASSRTTGTDTQYF. The DNA for the CDR3 is TGTGCCAGCAGCCGAACGACAGGTACAGATACGCAGTATTTT.

The J gene is TRBJ2-7, the V gene TRBV29-1, with a weak D call TRBD2 (6 bases). V lost 4 bases to trimming and J lost 3 bases, with 10 bases between them. The CDR3 is 12 residues long. Germline V gene data show CDR1 as SQVTM and CDR2 as ANQGSEA. As DNA, the CDR3 is TGCAGCGTTGGGAGTAGCGGCTACGAGCAGTACTTC. Amino acid sequence: CSVGSSGYEQYF.

CDR3 residues: CASSSPQGGYGYTF. The CDR3 nucleotides are TGTGCCAGCAGTTCTCCTCAGGGCGGCTATGGCTACACCTTC. The V gene is TRBV28, the J gene TRBJ1-2; D is possibly TRBD1 (5 bases). V dropped 4 bases and J dropped 4 bases, with 13 bases sitting between them. CDR1 MDHEN and CDR2 SYDVKM come from the germline V gene. This CDR3 is 14 amino acids long.

The chain uses TRBV28 and TRBJ1-2, with D hard to call. Germline V gene sequence: CDR1 MDHEN, CDR2 SYDVKM. V dropped 8 bases and J dropped 1 base, with 17 bases sitting between them. The CDR3 has 15 residues. The CDR3: CASETLSGYNYGYTF. The DNA for the CDR3 is TGTGCCAGCGAGACTTTAAGTGGGTATAACTATGGCTACACCTTC.

The chain couples TRBV4-2 to TRBJ2-1; TRBD2 matches at 9 bases. CDR1 is LGHNA and CDR2 is YNFKEQ in the germline V gene. The CDR3 extends over 13 amino acids. V dropped 5 bases and J dropped 10; count of bases not matched to a gene: 6. This chain's CDR3 is CASSTGLADEQFF. CDR3 DNA: TGTGCCAGCAGCACGGGACTAGCAGACGAGCAGTTCTTC.

V gene TRBV7-6 combines with J gene TRBJ2-7; 8 positions agree with TRBD1. The V gene's germline CDR1 is SGHVS and CDR2 FNYEAQ. V gave up 3 bases and J gave up 2 bases; unmatched junction bases: 6. CDR3 length: 15 amino acids. As DNA, the CDR3 is TGTGCCAGCAGCTTTGCCGGACAGGGAACCTACGAGCAGTACTTC. Translating gives CASSFAGQGTYEQYF. The whole variable domain, remainder taken from reference TRBV7-6 and TRBJ2-7, is GAGVSQSPRYKVTKRGQDVALRCDPISGHVSLYWYRQALGQGPEFLTYFNYEAQQDKSGLPNDRFSAERPEGSISTLTIQRTEQRDSAMYRCASSFAGQGTYEQYFGPGTRLTVT.

The J gene is TRBJ1-2, the V gene TRBV30; D perhaps matches TRBD1 (6 bases). Germline values: CDR1 GTSNPN, CDR2 SVGIG (reference sequence). The CDR3 spans 12 residues. The V gene lost 1 base and the J gene lost 13 bases, with 16 bases spanning the gap. The DNA for the CDR3 is TGTGCCTGGAGTGGGTACAGGGTTGAGGCCACCTTC. As protein: CAWSGYRVEATF.

In its sample, this clone was seen a few times. The chain uses TRBV28 and TRBJ2-2; possibly TRBD1 for D (7 bases). Germline lookup yields CDR1 MDHEN and CDR2 SYDVKM. The CDR3 has 14 amino acids. The V and J ends lost 5 bases and 5 bases respectively, with 12 bases between them. The CDR3 is CASSNPGGTGELFF. Written as DNA, the CDR3 is TGTGCCAGCAGTAACCCAGGGGGGACCGGGGAGCTGTTTTTT.

The rearrangement joins TRBV6-5 to TRBJ1-1; TRBD1 is a possible D gene (5 bases). Trimming shortened V by 0 bases and J by 2 bases, and 7 bases separated the two germline ends. The germline V gene encodes CDR1 MNHEY and CDR2 SVGAGI. The CDR3 is made up of 14 amino acids. This CDR3 is CASSYSTVNTEAFF. The CDR3 bases are TGTGCCAGCAGTTACTCGACAGTTAACACTGAAGCTTTCTTT.

The chain couples TRBV11-3 to TRBJ2-1; D might be TRBD1 (5 bases). Germline values: CDR1 SGHNT, CDR2 YENEEA. V was cut by 0 bases and J by 7 bases, with 7 bases left in between. The CDR3 loop spans 13 amino acids. CDR3 region: CASSLEGRNEQFF. The CDR3, as DNA: TGTGCCAGCAGCTTAGAGGGGCGGAATGAGCAGTTCTTC.

This clone was counted once. The chain carries TRBV7-9 and TRBJ2-5; 8 positions match TRBD2. This CDR3 region has 14 residues. With 7 bases clipped from V and 2 bases from J, the junction kept 6 bases outside the gene matches. Per the germline V gene, CDR1 is SEHNR and CDR2 is FQNEAQ (reference sequence). DNA for the CDR3: TGTGCCAGCACCCCGGGAGGGACACAAGAGACCCAGTACTTC. Encoded protein: CASTPGGTQETQYF.

CDR3 DNA sequence: TGTGCCAGTTCGACAGGGCCCCCCTCCTACGAGCAGTACTTC. Protein product: CASSTGPPSYEQYF. The V gene is TRBV2, the J gene TRBJ2-7, with TRBD1 matching 7 bases. The length of the CDR3 is 14 residues. Germline V lookup: CDR1 SNHLY, CDR2 FYNNEI. J gave up 0 bases and V 9 bases, and 8 bases lay outside the gene matches.

The chain uses TRBV28 and TRBJ2-1; perhaps TRBD2 as D (6 bases). This CDR3 region has 14 residues. Trimming removed 6 bases from V and 0 bases from J, with 9 bases in between. Germline assignment: CDR1 MDHEN and CDR2 SYDVKM. The CDR3, as DNA: TGTGCCAGCAGGGAGGGGAGCTCCTACAATGAGCAGTTCTTC. As protein: CASREGSSYNEQFF.

This clone was observed once. The chain combines TRBV11-3 with TRBJ1-2; TRBD1 matches at 10 bases. This CDR3 is 13 amino acids long. J lost 7 bases, V lost 5 bases, and 4 bases had no gene match. From germline, CDR1 is SGHNT and CDR2 YENEEA. The CDR3 loop reads CASSRQGAGGYTF. The CDR3, as DNA: TGTGCCAGCAGCAGACAGGGGGCAGGTGGCTACACCTTC. The full variable domain, completed using reference TRBV11-3 and TRBJ1-2, is EAGVVQSPRYKIIEKKQPVAFWCNPISGHNTLYWYLQNLGQGPELLIRYENEEAVDDSQLPKDRFSAERLKGVDSTLKIQPAELGDSAVYLCASSRQGAGGYTFGSGTRLTVV.

This chain connects TRBV7-9 to TRBJ2-3; D is perhaps TRBD2 (5 bases). The CDR3 consists of 15 residues. Between the trimmed V and J ends, which lost 1 base and 6 bases, there was a span of 14 bases. Germline V gene data show CDR1 as SEHNR and CDR2 as FQNEAQ (reference sequence). The CDR3 loop reads CASSLGVSGSDTQYF. The CDR3 bases are TGTGCCAGCAGCTTAGGAGTCTCGGGATCGGATACGCAGTATTTT.